This T cell receptor (beta chain) was identified during a study of blood T cell repertoires in COVID-19. Study-level background: Samples representing acute and convalescent COVID-19 were sourced from the United States, Italy and Spain.

Assay: immunoSEQ multiplex PCR; the TCRdb copy retains only in-frame clones and omits some. The sample contains 150,000 to 200,000 clones, approximately 80% of which appear only once. Trimming left V 3 bases short and J 3 bases short, with 9 bases between. CDR1 SQVTM and CDR2 ANQGSEA come from the germline V gene. The CDR3 has 12 amino acids. Participants spanned ages about 18 to 95 years and resided in some 22 US areas. Assignments of participants to cohorts depended upon their own reported clinical history. Two negative PCRs, clearance, or symptom resolution characterized the recovered Cohort 3 donors.

The V and J genes are TRBV29-1 and TRBJ2-7; D gene ambiguous. The material sequenced was PBMCs or T cells enriched from blood (not recorded which). This clonotype was sampled from a man between 50 and 59 years old who had recovered from COVID-19. The DNA for the CDR3 is TGCAGCGTTGATGGCCGAAACTACGAGCAGTACTTC. It is translated as CSVDGRNYEQYF.